Listed here are 20 T cell receptor beta chains from one sample, sequenced in a study of vaccination effects on CD4 cells after COVID-19. After more than 8 days in culture, the CD4+ T cells were isolated. Repertoires were generated with immunoSEQ multiplex PCR, while TCRdb's copy carries only in-frame clones and drops some. This table holds fewer than 75,000 clones, approximately 77% found once. Their antigens remain unidentified. Sequences were derived from CD4+ T cells from PBMCs cultured without peptide, sampled before COVID-19 vaccination. The receptors shown here come from a human donor who received a COVID-19 vaccine.

This clone has only a few counts. The chain links TRBV7-9 to TRBJ1-3, with a possible D match to TRBD1 (5 bases). V gave up 4 bases and J gave up 4 bases, with 11 bases separating them. Germline V gene sequence: CDR1 SEHNR, CDR2 FQNEAQ (reference sequence). The CDR3 contains 14 residues. The CDR3 region has the DNA TGTGCCAGCAGCTCGACAGTTTTCGGAAACACCATATATTTT. Its protein product is CASSSTVFGNTIYF.

This clone turned up a few times. In nucleotides, the CDR3 is TGCAGTGCTGTGAGTGGTAATGGCTACACCTTC. This sequence encodes CSAVSGNGYTF. This chain connects TRBV20-1 to TRBJ1-2; D remains unclear. Trimming pared 5 bases from V and 6 bases from J, leaving 10 bases between. The CDR3 covers 11 residues. Germline CDR1 DFQATT, CDR2 SNEGSKA (reference sequence).

The chain employs TRBV28 and TRBJ1-5, with D unclear. The CDR3 runs 14 residues. Germline CDR1 is MDHEN and CDR2 is SYDVKM. Trimming shortened V by 7 bases and J by 4 bases, and 14 bases separated the two germline ends. The CDR3 here is CASKTGTLNQPQHF. The DNA of the CDR3 is TGTGCCAGCAAGACTGGCACTCTGAATCAGCCCCAGCATTTT.

This chain joins TRBV28 and TRBJ2-2; TRBD1 is a possible D gene (6 bases). The germline V gene encodes CDR1 MDHEN and CDR2 SYDVKM. The CDR3 length is 15 residues. The ends were cut back, 3 bases at V and 6 bases at J, with 14 bases in the middle. In DNA, the CDR3 is TGTGCCAGCAGTTTTCGTGGGGCAGGGGCCGGGGAGCTGTTTTTT. Translating gives CASSFRGAGAGELFF.

V usage is TRBV3-1 (or the pseudogene TRBV3-2) and J usage is TRBJ1-2; weak D call: TRBD1 (6 bases). The CDR3 extends over 15 amino acids. Per the germline V gene, CDR1 is LGHDT and CDR2 is YNNKEL (reference sequence). The V and J ends lost 4 bases and 2 bases respectively, with 14 bases between them. CDR3 nucleotide sequence: TGTGCCAGCAGCCCGCTATCTACAGGGAACTATGGCTACACCTTC. Translated: CASSPLSTGNYGYTF.

This clone was detected only a few times. The V gene is TRBV7-9, the J gene TRBJ1-2; D remains unclear. The CDR3 contains 14 residues. Per the germline V gene, CDR1 is SEHNR and CDR2 is FQNEAQ (reference sequence). Trimming removed 1 base from V and 4 bases from J, with 10 bases in between. For the CDR3, the DNA is TGTGCCAGCAGCTTAGTCCAATCAGCCTATGGCTACACCTTC. This sequence encodes CASSLVQSAYGYTF. The full variable domain, completed using reference TRBV7-9 and TRBJ1-2, is DTGVSQNPRHKITKRGQNVTFRCDPISEHNRLYWYRQTLGQGPEFLTYFQNEAQLEKSRLLSDRFSAERPKGSFSTLEIQRTEQGDSAMYLCASSLVQSAYGYTFGSGTRLTVV.

Only one count was recorded for this clone. The chain employs TRBV12-5 and TRBJ1-1, with TRBD1 as a possible D gene (5 bases). The germline V gene encodes CDR1 LGHNT and CDR2 FRNRAP. The CDR3 length is 15 residues. V lost 2 bases to trimming and J lost 4 bases, with 14 bases between them. CDR3 nucleotides: TGTGCTAGTGGTTTGAATCCCCAGGGTGGCACTGAAGCTTTCTTT. Translation: CASGLNPQGGTEAFF.

This clone appeared a single time. The chain uses TRBV10-2 and TRBJ2-7, with TRBD1 matching 10 bases. The CDR3 runs to 15 residues. Germline V CDR1 and CDR2: WSHSY, SAAADI. With 3 bases clipped from V and 0 bases from J, the junction kept 2 bases outside the gene matches. The CDR3 is CASSDRTGGSYEQYV. Here the CDR3 DNA reads TGCGCCAGCAGTGATAGGACAGGGGGCTCCTACGAGCAGTACGTC.

The chain joins TRBV15 to TRBJ2-3; D possibly corresponds to TRBD2 (6 bases). The ends were cut back, 6 bases at V and 0 bases at J, with 10 bases in the middle. CDR1 LNHNV and CDR2 YYDKDF come from the germline V gene (reference sequence). CDR3 length: 14 residues. The CDR3 coding sequence is TGTGCCACCAGTGGAGGGGCTAGCACAGATACGCAGTATTTT. Protein: CATSGGASTDTQYF. Full variable domain (rest looked up from reference TRBV15 and TRBJ2-3): DAMVIQNPRYQVTQFGKPVTLSCSQTLNHNVMYWYQQKSSQAPKLLFHYYDKDFNNEADTPDNFQSRRPNTSFCFLDIRSPGLGDTAMYLCATSGGASTDTQYFGPGTRLTVL.

The genes are TRBV28 and TRBJ1-4; D possibly corresponds to TRBD1 (5 bases). Germline assignment: CDR1 MDHEN and CDR2 SYDVKM. V was cut by 2 bases and J by 4 bases, with 14 bases left in between. CDR3 length: 16 amino acids. CDR3 sequence reads: CASSLNPTGGNEKLFF. Here the CDR3 DNA reads TGTGCCAGCAGTTTAAACCCCACAGGAGGTAATGAAAAACTGTTTTTT. Drawing the rest from reference TRBV28 and TRBJ1-4, the complete variable domain is DVKVTQSSRYLVKRTGEKVFLECVQDMDHENMFWYRQDPGLGLRLIYFSYDVKMKEKGDIPEGYSVSREKKERFSLILESASTNQTSMYLCASSLNPTGGNEKLFFGSGTQLSVL.

This clone was seen only once. The chain is built from TRBV30 and TRBJ1-2; D perhaps matches TRBD1 (5 bases). V was trimmed by 4 bases and J by 6 bases, leaving 15 bases between them. CDR3 length equals 13 residues. CDR1 is GTSNPN, CDR2 SVGIG, per germline (reference sequence). The CDR3, as DNA: TGTGCCTGGACGATGTTTGCAGGGAATGGCTACACCTTC. Amino acid sequence: CAWTMFAGNGYTF.

The rearrangement uses TRBV27 and TRBJ1-5; D unclear. Trimming removed 3 bases at V and 6 bases at J, with 21 bases between. The CDR3 has 17 amino acids. Germline lookup yields CDR1 MNHEY and CDR2 SMNVEV (reference sequence). The CDR3 loop reads CASSFRASPPDFQPQHF. The CDR3 DNA sequence: TGTGCCAGCAGTTTTAGAGCCAGCCCGCCAGACTTTCAGCCCCAGCATTTT.

The chain employs TRBV6-6 and TRBJ2-5; 10 nucleotides align to TRBD2. CDR3 length equals 15 residues. The ends lost 2 bases at V and 5 bases at J; junction bases unmatched: 5. The germline gives CDR1 MNHNY, CDR2 SVGAGI (reference sequence). The CDR3, as DNA: TGTGCCAGCAGTTACAACGGACTAGCGGAGGAGACCCAGTACTTC. This gives the protein CASSYNGLAEETQYF.

Only one count was recorded for this clone. The chain links TRBV3-1 (or the pseudogene TRBV3-2) to TRBJ2-2; a weak D match, TRBD2 (5 bases). The CDR3 spans 16 residues. V gave up 4 bases and J gave up 4 bases, with 16 bases separating them. In germline, CDR1 is LGHDT, CDR2 YNNKEL (reference sequence). The CDR3 DNA follows: TGTGCCAGCAGCCCCCTCGAGGGTTGGGTCACCGGGGAGCTGTTTTTT. The encoded protein is CASSPLEGWVTGELFF.

The gene calls are TRBV7-8 and TRBJ2-2, with TRBD2 matching over 11 bases. The CDR3 spans 14 residues. Trimming took 4 bases from V and 8 from J; bases not matched to a gene: 3. From germline, CDR1 is SGHVS and CDR2 FQNEAQ. CDR3 residues: CASSSRLAGGELFF. DNA of the CDR3: TGTGCCAGCAGCTCCCGACTAGCGGGGGGGGAGCTGTTTTTT.

The genes are TRBV6-4 and TRBJ1-1, with a tentative D call TRBD1 (5 bases). The length of the CDR3 is 14 residues. Trimming stripped 3 bases from V and 6 bases from J, with 14 bases between. Germline lookup yields CDR1 MRHNA and CDR2 SNTAGT. The CDR3 loop reads CASSDRGDSAEAFF. The CDR3 DNA reads as TGTGCCAGCAGTGATCGGGGGGATTCGGCTGAAGCTTTCTTT.

CDR3 sequence: CASSQSTDRRYTEAFF. Written as DNA, the CDR3 is TGTGCCAGCAGCCAAAGCACCGACAGGAGGTACACTGAAGCTTTCTTT. The gene calls are TRBV4-2 and TRBJ1-1; TRBD1 might be the D (6 bases). V was shortened by 2 bases and J by 3 bases, with 16 bases between the two germline ends. Germline V CDR1 and CDR2: LGHNA, YNFKEQ. The CDR3 sequence is 16 residues long.

This chain joins TRBV30 and TRBJ1-6, with D possibly being TRBD1 (6 bases). V lost 2 bases and J 7 bases, leaving 9 bases between the germline ends. Germline loops: CDR1 GTSNPN, CDR2 SVGIG (reference sequence). The CDR3 contains 13 residues. CDR3 region: CAWSSTGNSPLHF. In nucleotides, the CDR3 is TGTGCCTGGAGTTCTACAGGGAATTCACCCCTCCACTTT.

This clone showed up just a few times. The CDR3 bases are TGCGCCAGCAGCTTGGAGACAGGGGCGGACTATGGCTACACCTTC. It encodes CASSLETGADYGYTF. The rearrangement links TRBV5-1 to TRBJ1-2, with 8 bases matching TRBD1. The CDR3 has 15 residues. Germline CDR1 is SGHRS and CDR2 is YFSETQ. The J segment lost 3 bases and the V segment lost 0 bases, leaving 4 bases of the junction unmatched.

This clone was observed a single time. The rearrangement uses TRBV3-1 (or the pseudogene TRBV3-2) and TRBJ2-2; 8 bases fit TRBD1. CDR1 is LGHDT and CDR2 is YNNKEL in the germline V gene (reference sequence). V was pared by 1 base and J by 5 bases, with 12 bases of the junction left unmatched. The CDR3 is 18 amino acids. CDR3 sequence: CASSQAAGQGARTGELFF. The CDR3 DNA is TGTGCCAGCAGCCAAGCTGCGGGGCAGGGGGCCAGAACCGGGGAGCTGTTTTTT.